Included here is one T cell receptor (beta chain) sequence, with context. This specimen belongs to a study of OX40 agonist ivuxolimab in advanced cancers. Sequencing was performed with immunoSEQ multiplex PCR; in TCRdb, only in-frame clones are kept and a portion is missing. This table has around 60,000 clones, 85% to 95% appearing once. The source was CD4+ or CD8+ T cells sorted from blood, collected in a trial of the OX40 agonist ivuxolimab. The origin of this receptor is an adult with an advanced solid tumor such as melanoma, head and neck, liver or kidney cancer.

The CDR3 nucleotides read TGTGCCAGCAGCCTCCGGACTAGCGGCTACGAGCAGTACTTC. Amino acid sequence: CASSLRTSGYEQYF. This rearrangement joins TRBV5-4 to TRBJ2-7; 10 bases agree with TRBD2. CDR1 is SGHNT, CDR2 YYREEE, per germline (reference sequence). This CDR3 region has 14 residues. Losses at the gene ends were 4 bases for V and 3 bases for J; bases not matched to a gene: 4.